This T cell receptor (beta chain) was documented in a study of OX40 agonist ivuxolimab in advanced cancers. Looking at the study overall: Patients treated during dose escalation were battling hepatocellular carcinoma, melanoma, renal cell or head and neck cancer. Among those enrolled, mean age was about 60 years (range about 23 to 90) and approximately 83% were male.

Repertoires were generated with immunoSEQ multiplex PCR, while TCRdb's copy carries only in-frame clones and drops some. This sample yields approximately 71,000 clones, of which roughly 84% are seen a single time; around 0.78% belongs to the top ten. Overall study results and limits: CD4+ T cells averaged fewer expanded clones than CD8+ T cells.

As for this clone: Its specificity is unknown.

CDR3 size: 13 residues. V lost 2 bases to trimming and J lost 12 bases, with 15 bases between them. CDR1 SGHVS and CDR2 FQNEAQ come from the germline V gene. Sequenced material: CD4+ or CD8+ T cells sorted from blood, taken in a trial of the OX40 agonist ivuxolimab. V usage is TRBV7-8 and J usage is TRBJ2-3, with D perhaps matching TRBD2 (5 bases). The TCR comes from an adult with an advanced solid tumor such as melanoma, head and neck, liver or kidney cancer. CDR3 bases: TGTGCCAGCAGCTTACTTCTCGAGGACTCCCAGTATTTT. Its protein is CASSLLLEDSQYF.